This is a list of T cell receptor beta chains from one sample in a study of blood T cell repertoires in COVID-19. Assay: immunoSEQ multiplex PCR; the TCRdb copy retains only in-frame clones and omits some. The data hold about 270,000 clones, with about 87% observed a single time. Sequencing was done on a sample of PBMCs or T cells enriched from blood (not recorded which). The receptors here all came from a woman in her forties or fifties who had recovered from COVID-19. CDR3s include the opening cysteine and the closing phenylalanine or tryptophan. The order of the fields is J gene, V gene, D gene, clone size, CDR3 protein, CDR3 DNA. The D gene is left open where the match is weak. Only part of the rows carry a size: once, few, many, or a class if the clone is expanded.

J gene: TRBJ2-3; V gene: TRBV5-4; D gene: TRBD2; clone size: NA; CDR3 protein: CASSPEASGRVDTQYF; CDR3 DNA: TGTGCCAGCAGCCCTGAGGCTAGCGGGAGGGTTGATACGCAGTATTTT
J gene: TRBJ1-5; V gene: TRBV7-2; D gene: TRBD1; clone size: NA; CDR3 protein: CASSTRQGPNQPQHF; CDR3 DNA: TGTGCCAGCAGCACTAGACAGGGCCCCAATCAGCCCCAGCATTTT
J gene: TRBJ2-3; V gene: TRBV11-2; D gene: NA; clone size: NA; CDR3 protein: CASSPGRTTSTDTQYF; CDR3 DNA: TGTGCCAGCAGCCCAGGAAGGACAACTAGCACAGATACGCAGTATTTT
J gene: TRBJ2-7; V gene: TRBV15; D gene: TRBD2; clone size: NA; CDR3 protein: CATSRPIGTSGGQEQYF; CDR3 DNA: TGTGCCACCAGCAGACCGATTGGGACTAGCGGGGGGCAAGAGCAGTACTTC
J gene: TRBJ2-1; V gene: TRBV28; D gene: NA; clone size: NA; CDR3 protein: CASGRGKEQFF; CDR3 DNA: TGTGCCAGTGGTCGGGGGAAGGAGCAGTTCTTC
J gene: TRBJ2-3; V gene: TRBV19; D gene: NA; clone size: NA; CDR3 protein: CASSRGSTSTDTQYF; CDR3 DNA: TGTGCCAGTAGTAGAGGGAGTACTAGCACAGATACGCAGTATTTT
J gene: TRBJ2-7; V gene: TRBV5-6; D gene: NA; clone size: NA; CDR3 protein: CASSRGSTFEQYF; CDR3 DNA: TGTGCCAGCAGTCGAGGGTCTACGTTTGAGCAGTACTTC
J gene: TRBJ2-5; V gene: TRBV11-3; D gene: NA; clone size: NA; CDR3 protein: CASSLERGETQYF; CDR3 DNA: TGTGCCAGCAGCTTAGAAAGGGGGGAGACCCAGTACTTC
J gene: TRBJ1-5; V gene: TRBV5-1; D gene: NA; clone size: NA; CDR3 protein: CASSLVSGGNQPQHF; CDR3 DNA: TGCGCCAGCAGCTTGGTATCCGGGGGGAATCAGCCCCAGCATTTT
J gene: TRBJ2-7; V gene: TRBV4-3; D gene: NA; clone size: NA; CDR3 protein: CASSQDPVARSYEQYF; CDR3 DNA: TGCGCCAGCAGCCAAGATCCGGTAGCGAGATCCTACGAGCAGTACTTC
J gene: TRBJ1-5; V gene: TRBV28; D gene: NA; clone size: NA; CDR3 protein: CASSFGTVNQPQHF; CDR3 DNA: TGTGCCAGCAGTTTTGGAACAGTCAATCAGCCCCAGCATTTT
J gene: TRBJ2-5; V gene: TRBV2; D gene: NA; clone size: NA; CDR3 protein: CASSRETQYF; CDR3 DNA: TGTGCCAGCAGCCGAGAGACCCAGTACTTC
J gene: TRBJ2-1; V gene: TRBV10-3; D gene: NA; clone size: NA; CDR3 protein: CAISEPNNEQFF; CDR3 DNA: TGTGCCATCAGTGAGCCCAACAATGAGCAGTTCTTC
J gene: TRBJ1-6; V gene: TRBV10-2; D gene: NA; clone size: NA; CDR3 protein: CASSLQGVSNSPLHF; CDR3 DNA: TGCGCCAGCAGTTTACAGGGAGTTTCTAATTCACCCCTCCACTTT
J gene: TRBJ1-1; V gene: TRBV28; D gene: NA; clone size: NA; CDR3 protein: CASSLYPPGGTEAFF; CDR3 DNA: TGTGCCAGCAGTTTATACCCCCCGGGAGGGACTGAAGCTTTCTTT
J gene: TRBJ2-7; V gene: TRBV6-2/TRBV6-3; D gene: TRBD1; clone size: NA; CDR3 protein: CASSYGTGYSYEQYF; CDR3 DNA: TGTGCCAGCAGTTACGGGACAGGCTACTCCTACGAGCAGTACTTC
J gene: TRBJ1-4; V gene: TRBV5-1; D gene: NA; clone size: NA; CDR3 protein: CASSLGSDEKLFF; CDR3 DNA: TGCGCCAGCAGCCTCGGGTCTGATGAAAAACTGTTTTTT
J gene: TRBJ2-1; V gene: TRBV7-3; D gene: TRBD2; clone size: once; CDR3 protein: CASSFNSGSSYNEQFF; CDR3 DNA: TGTGCCAGCAGCTTTAATAGCGGGAGCTCCTACAATGAGCAGTTCTTC
J gene: TRBJ1-1; V gene: TRBV7-9; D gene: NA; clone size: NA; CDR3 protein: CASSLYPLGTYEAFF; CDR3 DNA: TGTGCCAGCAGCTTATATCCCCTAGGGACATATGAAGCTTTCTTT
J gene: TRBJ1-5; V gene: TRBV21-1; D gene: NA; clone size: NA; CDR3 protein: CASSKLRAGSGSQPQHF; CDR3 DNA: TGTGCCAGCAGCAAATTAAGGGCAGGGTCAGGAAGCCAGCCCCAGCATTTT
J gene: TRBJ1-2; V gene: TRBV2; D gene: TRBD1; clone size: NA; CDR3 protein: CASTKLLQGGDGYTF; CDR3 DNA: TGTGCCAGCACTAAACTTCTACAGGGGGGAGATGGCTACACCTTC
J gene: TRBJ2-1; V gene: TRBV19; D gene: TRBD2; clone size: NA; CDR3 protein: CASSPVAGVGDNEQFF; CDR3 DNA: TGTGCCAGTAGCCCAGTAGCGGGAGTCGGTGACAATGAGCAGTTCTTC
J gene: TRBJ1-3; V gene: TRBV11-2; D gene: NA; clone size: NA; CDR3 protein: CASSLARAISGNTIYF; CDR3 DNA: TGTGCCAGCAGCTTAGCCCGCGCGATCTCTGGAAACACCATATATTTT
J gene: TRBJ2-4; V gene: TRBV6-4; D gene: NA; clone size: NA; CDR3 protein: CASRREGVVDIQYF; CDR3 DNA: TGTGCCAGCAGAAGGGAGGGGGTAGTTGACATTCAGTACTTC
J gene: TRBJ1-6; V gene: TRBV10-3; D gene: NA; clone size: NA; CDR3 protein: CAAHRAYNSPLHF; CDR3 DNA: TGTGCCGCCCACCGCGCCTATAATTCACCCCTCCACTTT
J gene: TRBJ2-3; V gene: TRBV7-3; D gene: TRBD2; clone size: NA; CDR3 protein: CASSEYGTSATDTQYF; CDR3 DNA: TGTGCCAGCAGCGAATACGGGACTAGCGCCACAGATACGCAGTATTTT
J gene: TRBJ2-2; V gene: TRBV9; D gene: NA; clone size: NA; CDR3 protein: CASSEHSGVGELFF; CDR3 DNA: TGTGCCAGCAGCGAGCACTCCGGGGTCGGGGAGCTGTTTTTT
J gene: TRBJ1-2; V gene: TRBV7-9; D gene: NA; clone size: NA; CDR3 protein: CASNEGDYGYTF; CDR3 DNA: TGTGCCAGCAACGAGGGAGATTATGGCTACACCTTC
J gene: TRBJ1-3; V gene: TRBV4-3; D gene: TRBD1; clone size: NA; CDR3 protein: CASSQVWDRPGNTIYF; CDR3 DNA: TGCGCCAGCAGCCAAGTGTGGGACAGGCCTGGAAACACCATATATTTT
J gene: TRBJ2-6; V gene: TRBV2; D gene: NA; clone size: few; CDR3 protein: CASTYAATGANVLTF; CDR3 DNA: TGTGCCAGCACATACGCCGCGACTGGGGCCAACGTCCTGACTTTC
J gene: TRBJ2-1; V gene: TRBV29-1; D gene: NA; clone size: NA; CDR3 protein: CSVEARLGGNEQFF; CDR3 DNA: TGCAGCGTTGAAGCTCGCCTAGGGGGCAATGAGCAGTTCTTC
J gene: TRBJ1-3; V gene: TRBV30; D gene: NA; clone size: NA; CDR3 protein: CAWSVASSGNTIYF; CDR3 DNA: TGTGCCTGGAGTGTAGCAAGCTCTGGAAACACCATATATTTT
J gene: TRBJ2-7; V gene: TRBV13; D gene: NA; clone size: NA; CDR3 protein: CASTKGARSYEQYF; CDR3 DNA: TGTGCCAGCACGAAAGGGGCCCGATCCTACGAGCAGTACTTC
J gene: TRBJ1-5; V gene: TRBV7-9; D gene: NA; clone size: NA; CDR3 protein: CASSLAGGDNQPQHF; CDR3 DNA: TGTGCCAGCAGCTTAGCAGGAGGGGACAATCAGCCCCAGCATTTT
J gene: TRBJ2-2; V gene: TRBV28; D gene: TRBD2; clone size: NA; CDR3 protein: CASSTGTSGYTGELFF; CDR3 DNA: TGTGCCAGCAGTACAGGGACTAGCGGTTACACCGGGGAGCTGTTTTTT
J gene: TRBJ2-7; V gene: TRBV4-1; D gene: NA; clone size: NA; CDR3 protein: CASSQDSRASYEQYF; CDR3 DNA: TGCGCCAGCAGCCAAGACTCCAGGGCCTCCTACGAGCAGTACTTC
J gene: TRBJ1-6; V gene: TRBV6-2/TRBV6-3; D gene: TRBD1; clone size: NA; CDR3 protein: CASSLRQGVSPLHF; CDR3 DNA: TGTGCCAGCAGTCTCAGACAGGGGGTCTCACCCCTCCACTTT
J gene: TRBJ2-5; V gene: TRBV11-2; D gene: TRBD2; clone size: NA; CDR3 protein: CASSSEEPGLAGQETQYF; CDR3 DNA: TGTGCCAGCAGCTCGGAAGAACCGGGACTAGCGGGACAAGAGACCCAGTACTTC
J gene: TRBJ1-1; V gene: TRBV28; D gene: NA; clone size: NA; CDR3 protein: CASSLSGVGNTEAFF; CDR3 DNA: TGTGCCAGCAGTTTATCCGGGGTGGGGAACACTGAAGCTTTCTTT
J gene: TRBJ2-1; V gene: TRBV27; D gene: NA; clone size: NA; CDR3 protein: CASGWRGAALSYNEQFF; CDR3 DNA: TGTGCCAGCGGGTGGAGGGGCGCGGCCCTATCCTACAATGAGCAGTTCTTC
J gene: TRBJ2-7; V gene: TRBV21-1; D gene: NA; clone size: NA; CDR3 protein: CASTYGGDITYEQYF; CDR3 DNA: TGTGCCAGCACCTACGGAGGTGATATTACCTACGAGCAGTACTTC
J gene: TRBJ1-1; V gene: TRBV7-8; D gene: NA; clone size: NA; CDR3 protein: CASSLGRGREAFF; CDR3 DNA: TGTGCCAGCAGCTTGGGCAGGGGACGAGAAGCTTTCTTT
J gene: TRBJ2-3; V gene: TRBV30; D gene: NA; clone size: NA; CDR3 protein: CAWTRGTDTQYF; CDR3 DNA: TGTGCCTGGACCAGGGGAACAGATACGCAGTATTTT
J gene: TRBJ2-1; V gene: TRBV4-2; D gene: TRBD2; clone size: once; CDR3 protein: CASSQPTGRREGYYNEQFF; CDR3 DNA: TGTGCCAGCAGCCAGCCCACCGGGAGGCGGGAGGGCTACTACAATGAGCAGTTCTTC
J gene: TRBJ2-3; V gene: TRBV10-3; D gene: NA; clone size: NA; CDR3 protein: CAISVTDTQYF; CDR3 DNA: TGTGCCATCAGCGTCACAGATACGCAGTATTTT
J gene: TRBJ2-7; V gene: TRBV12-3/TRBV12-4; D gene: NA; clone size: NA; CDR3 protein: CASSAQGYEQYF; CDR3 DNA: TGTGCCAGCAGTGCCCAGGGGTACGAGCAGTACTTC
J gene: TRBJ1-4; V gene: TRBV5-6; D gene: NA; clone size: NA; CDR3 protein: CASSLLGGDNEKLFF; CDR3 DNA: TGTGCCAGCAGCTTGCTTGGGGGGGATAATGAAAAACTGTTTTTT
J gene: TRBJ1-6; V gene: TRBV20-1; D gene: NA; clone size: once; CDR3 protein: CSASTQDLRGSPLHF; CDR3 DNA: TGCAGTGCTAGTACACAGGATCTCAGGGGTTCACCCCTCCACTTT
J gene: TRBJ1-5; V gene: TRBV15; D gene: NA; clone size: NA; CDR3 protein: CATSREGRNQPQHF; CDR3 DNA: TGTGCCACCAGCAGAGAGGGGAGAAATCAGCCCCAGCATTTT
J gene: TRBJ2-5; V gene: TRBV27; D gene: TRBD1; clone size: NA; CDR3 protein: CASSGSTGVGETQYF; CDR3 DNA: TGTGCCAGCAGTGGGTCGACAGGGGTAGGAGAGACCCAGTACTTC
J gene: TRBJ2-7; V gene: TRBV27; D gene: TRBD1; clone size: NA; CDR3 protein: CASQTGPYEQYF; CDR3 DNA: TGTGCCAGCCAGACAGGGCCGTACGAGCAGTACTTC
J gene: TRBJ2-5; V gene: TRBV3-1/TRBV3-2; D gene: NA; clone size: NA; CDR3 protein: CASSFQLHETQYF; CDR3 DNA: TGTGCCAGCAGCTTTCAACTACACGAGACCCAGTACTTC
J gene: TRBJ2-2; V gene: TRBV4-3; D gene: TRBD1; clone size: NA; CDR3 protein: CASSQRPGQGNTGELFF; CDR3 DNA: TGCGCCAGCAGCCAGAGACCGGGACAGGGGAACACCGGGGAGCTGTTTTTT
J gene: TRBJ2-5; V gene: TRBV15; D gene: TRBD2; clone size: NA; CDR3 protein: CATSRDLLAGNQETQYF; CDR3 DNA: TGTGCCACCAGCAGAGATCTACTAGCGGGAAACCAAGAGACCCAGTACTTC
J gene: TRBJ2-5; V gene: TRBV23-1; D gene: NA; clone size: NA; CDR3 protein: CASSQSLEETQYF; CDR3 DNA: TGCGCCAGCAGTCAATCCCTAGAAGAGACCCAGTACTTC